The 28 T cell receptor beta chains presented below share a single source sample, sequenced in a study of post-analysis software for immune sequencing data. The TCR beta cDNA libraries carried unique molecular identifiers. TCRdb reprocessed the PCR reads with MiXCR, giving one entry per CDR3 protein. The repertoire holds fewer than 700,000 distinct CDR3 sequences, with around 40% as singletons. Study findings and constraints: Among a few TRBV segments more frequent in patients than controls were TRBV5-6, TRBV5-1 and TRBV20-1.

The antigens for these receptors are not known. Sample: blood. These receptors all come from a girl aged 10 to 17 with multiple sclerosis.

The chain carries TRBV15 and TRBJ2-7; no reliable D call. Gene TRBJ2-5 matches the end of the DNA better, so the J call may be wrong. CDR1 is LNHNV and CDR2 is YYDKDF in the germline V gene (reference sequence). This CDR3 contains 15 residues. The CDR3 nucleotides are TGTGCCACCAGCAGAGATCCCCAGGCCGTTCAGACCCAGTACTTC. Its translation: CATSRDPQAVQTQYF.

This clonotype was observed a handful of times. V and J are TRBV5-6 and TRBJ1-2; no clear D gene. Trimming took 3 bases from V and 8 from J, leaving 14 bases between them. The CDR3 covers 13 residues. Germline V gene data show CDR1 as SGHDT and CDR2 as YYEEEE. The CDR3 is CASSSDPPRGYTF. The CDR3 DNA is TGTGCCAGCAGCTCGGACCCTCCTCGGGGCTACACCTTC.

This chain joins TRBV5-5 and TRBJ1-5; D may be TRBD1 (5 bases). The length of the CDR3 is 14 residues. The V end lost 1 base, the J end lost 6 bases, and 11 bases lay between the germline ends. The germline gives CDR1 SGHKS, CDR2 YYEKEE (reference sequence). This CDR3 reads CASSLFIGGQPQHF. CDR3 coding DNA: TGTGCCAGCAGCTTGTTTATTGGGGGTCAGCCCCAGCATTTT. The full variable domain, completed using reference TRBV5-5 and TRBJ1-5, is DAGVTQSPTHLIKTRGQQVTLRCSPISGHKSVSWYQQVLGQGPQFIFQYYEKEERGRGNFPDRFSARQFPNYSSELNVNALLLGDSALYLCASSLFIGGQPQHFGDGTRLSIL.

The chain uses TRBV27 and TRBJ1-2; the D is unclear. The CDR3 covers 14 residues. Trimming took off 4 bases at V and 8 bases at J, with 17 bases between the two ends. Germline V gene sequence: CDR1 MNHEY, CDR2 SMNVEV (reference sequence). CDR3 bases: TGTGCCAGCAGTTCCCTGACTCAAGCGAGGGGCTACACCTTC. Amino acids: CASSSLTQARGYTF.

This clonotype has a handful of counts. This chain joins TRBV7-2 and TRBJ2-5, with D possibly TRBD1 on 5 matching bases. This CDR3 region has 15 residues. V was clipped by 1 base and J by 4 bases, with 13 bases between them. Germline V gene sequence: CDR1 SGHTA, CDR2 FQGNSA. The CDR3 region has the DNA TGTGCCAGCAGCTTAGGATCTGGGCAGGGAGAGACCCAGTACTTC. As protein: CASSLGSGQGETQYF.

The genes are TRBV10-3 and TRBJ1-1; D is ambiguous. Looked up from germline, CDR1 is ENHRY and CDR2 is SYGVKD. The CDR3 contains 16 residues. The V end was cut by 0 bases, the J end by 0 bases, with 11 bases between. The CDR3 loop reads CAISESGLGMNTEAFF. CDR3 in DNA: TGTGCCATCAGTGAGTCGGGGTTGGGGATGAACACTGAAGCTTTCTTT.

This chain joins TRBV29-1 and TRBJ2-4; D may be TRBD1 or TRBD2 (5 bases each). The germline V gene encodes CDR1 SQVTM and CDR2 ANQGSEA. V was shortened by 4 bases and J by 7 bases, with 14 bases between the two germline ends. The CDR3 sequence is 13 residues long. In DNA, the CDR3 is TGCAGCGTTGTTCGTTTAGGGGAGAACATTCAGTACTTC. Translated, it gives CSVVRLGENIQYF.

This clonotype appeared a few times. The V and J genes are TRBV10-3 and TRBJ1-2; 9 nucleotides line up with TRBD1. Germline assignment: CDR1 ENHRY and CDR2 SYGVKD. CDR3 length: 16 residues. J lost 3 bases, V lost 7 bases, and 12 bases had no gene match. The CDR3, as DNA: TGTGCCATCAATTCTCAACAGGGGGCTTCCGACTATGGCTACACCTTC. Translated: CAINSQQGASDYGYTF.

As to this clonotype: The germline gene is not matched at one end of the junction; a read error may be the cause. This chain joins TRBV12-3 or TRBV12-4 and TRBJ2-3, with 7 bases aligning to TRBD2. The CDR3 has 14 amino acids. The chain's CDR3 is CASSPTSVADTRYF. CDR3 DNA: TGTGCCAGCAGCCCCACTAGCGTAGCAGATACGCGGTATTTT.

CDR3 amino acids: CASSSRTSGRGTYNEQFF. DNA for the CDR3: TGTGCCAGCAGTTCCCGGACTAGCGGGAGGGGGACCTACAATGAGCAGTTCTTC. The chain uses TRBV6-2 or TRBV6-3 and TRBJ2-1, with 15 bases fitting TRBD2. The CDR3 length is 18 residues. The germline V gene encodes CDR1 MNHEY and CDR2 SVGEGT. With 4 bases clipped from V and 2 bases from J, the junction kept 6 bases outside the gene matches.

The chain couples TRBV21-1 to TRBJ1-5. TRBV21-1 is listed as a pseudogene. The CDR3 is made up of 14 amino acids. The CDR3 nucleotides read TGTGCCAGCAGCAAAGGGTACAGGAATCAGCCCCAGCATTTT. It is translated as CASSKGYRNQPQHF.

CDR3 protein: CSASRSGRGNQPQHF. The CDR3 DNA follows: TGCAGTGCTAGCCGGTCAGGGAGGGGCAATCAGCCCCAGCATTTT. V is TRBV20-1 and J is TRBJ1-5, with D perhaps matching TRBD1 (5 bases). Per germline, CDR1 DFQATT and CDR2 SNEGSKA (reference sequence). This CDR3 region has 15 residues. V was shortened by 3 bases and J by 2 bases, with 14 bases between the two germline ends.

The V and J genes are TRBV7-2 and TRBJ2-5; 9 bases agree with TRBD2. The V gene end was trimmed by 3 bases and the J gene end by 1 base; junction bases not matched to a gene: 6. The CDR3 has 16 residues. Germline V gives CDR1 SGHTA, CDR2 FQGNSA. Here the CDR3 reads CASSFWSGGPQETQYF. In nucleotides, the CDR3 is TGTGCCAGCAGCTTTTGGAGCGGGGGGCCCCAAGAGACCCAGTACTTC.

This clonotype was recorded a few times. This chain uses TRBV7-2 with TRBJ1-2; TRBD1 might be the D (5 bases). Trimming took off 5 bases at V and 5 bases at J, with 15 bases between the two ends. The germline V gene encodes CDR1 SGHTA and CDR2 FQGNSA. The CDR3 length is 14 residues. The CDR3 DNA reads TGTGCCAGCAGCATCCGGGACGGAATATATGGCTACACCTTC. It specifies CASSIRDGIYGYTF.

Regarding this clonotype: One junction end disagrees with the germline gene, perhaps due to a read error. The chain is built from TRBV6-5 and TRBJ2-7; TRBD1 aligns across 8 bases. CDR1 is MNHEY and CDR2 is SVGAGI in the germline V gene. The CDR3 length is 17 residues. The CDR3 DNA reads TGTGCCAGCAATTACCGCGGTAGGGGGACAGGAACCTACGAGCAGTACTTC. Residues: CASNYRGRGTGTYEQYF.

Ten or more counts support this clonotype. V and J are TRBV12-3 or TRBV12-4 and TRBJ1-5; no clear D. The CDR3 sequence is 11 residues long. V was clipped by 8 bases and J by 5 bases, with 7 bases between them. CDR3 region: CASGGDQPQHF. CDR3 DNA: TGTGCCAGCGGAGGTGATCAGCCCCAGCATTTT.

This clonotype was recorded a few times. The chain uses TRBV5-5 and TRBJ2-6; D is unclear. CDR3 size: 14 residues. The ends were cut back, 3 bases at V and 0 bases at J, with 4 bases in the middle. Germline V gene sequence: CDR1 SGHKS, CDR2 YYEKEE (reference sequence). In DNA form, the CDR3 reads TGTGCCAGCAGCTGGGTCTCTGGGGCCAACGTCCTGACTTTC. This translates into CASSWVSGANVLTF.

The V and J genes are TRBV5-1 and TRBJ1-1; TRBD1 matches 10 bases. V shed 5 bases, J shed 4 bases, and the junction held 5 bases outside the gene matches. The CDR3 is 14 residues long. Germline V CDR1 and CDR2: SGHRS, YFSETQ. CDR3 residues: CASRKGTGATEAFF. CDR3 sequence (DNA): TGCGCCAGCAGAAAAGGGACAGGGGCCACTGAAGCTTTCTTT.

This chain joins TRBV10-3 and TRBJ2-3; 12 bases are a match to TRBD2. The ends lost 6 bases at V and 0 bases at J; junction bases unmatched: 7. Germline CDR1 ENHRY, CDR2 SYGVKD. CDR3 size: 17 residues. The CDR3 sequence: CAIRRTSGMSSTDTQYF. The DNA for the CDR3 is TGTGCCATCAGGCGGACTAGCGGGATGTCTAGCACAGATACGCAGTATTTT.

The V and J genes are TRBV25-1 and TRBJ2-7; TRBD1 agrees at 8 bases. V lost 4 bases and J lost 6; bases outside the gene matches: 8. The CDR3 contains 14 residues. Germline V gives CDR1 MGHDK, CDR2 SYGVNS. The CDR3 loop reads CASSGTGGSGEQYV. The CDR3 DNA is TGTGCCAGCAGTGGAACAGGGGGTTCGGGCGAGCAGTACGTC.

The CDR3: CASSSGRDGRYF. The CDR3 bases are TGTGCCAGCAGCTCAGGGAGGGACGGGCGGTACTTC. The chain is built from TRBV7-6 and TRBJ2-4; 7 bases map to TRBD2. Looked up from germline, CDR1 is SGHVS and CDR2 is FNYEAQ. This CDR3 contains 12 residues. Germline trimming cut 4 bases from V and 15 bases from J; bases unmatched to any gene: 9.

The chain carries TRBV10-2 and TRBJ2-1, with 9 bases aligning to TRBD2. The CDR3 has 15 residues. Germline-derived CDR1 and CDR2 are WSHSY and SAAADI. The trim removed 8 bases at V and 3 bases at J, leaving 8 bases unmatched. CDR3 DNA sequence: TGCGCCAGCCGGCGGGAGGGCCAGGGCTACAATGAGCAGTTCTTC. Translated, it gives CASRREGQGYNEQFF.

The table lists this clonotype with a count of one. CDR3 residues: CASSPDRGQLETQYF. The DNA of the CDR3 is TGTGCCAGCAGTCCGGACAGGGGGCAGCTAGAGACCCAGTACTTC. The chain recombines TRBV12-3 or TRBV12-4 with TRBJ2-5; 11 bases match TRBD1. V shed 5 bases and J 4 bases; nucleotides not matched to a gene: 6. CDR3 length: 15 residues.

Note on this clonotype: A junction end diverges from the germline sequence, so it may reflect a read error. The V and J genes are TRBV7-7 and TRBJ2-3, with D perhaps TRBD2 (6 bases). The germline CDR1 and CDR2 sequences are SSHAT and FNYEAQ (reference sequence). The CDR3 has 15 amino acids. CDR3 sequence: CASSLGTGTADTQYF. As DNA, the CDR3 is TGTGCTAGCAGCTTAGGGACCGGGACTGCAGATACGCAGTATTTT.

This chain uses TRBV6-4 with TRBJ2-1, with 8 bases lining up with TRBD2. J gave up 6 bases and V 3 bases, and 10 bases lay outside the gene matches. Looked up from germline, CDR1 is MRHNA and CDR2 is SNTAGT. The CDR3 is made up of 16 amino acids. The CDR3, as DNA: TGTGCCAGCAGTGATCGACCGGGACTAGGTTCCAATGAGCAGTTCTTC. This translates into CASSDRPGLGSNEQFF.

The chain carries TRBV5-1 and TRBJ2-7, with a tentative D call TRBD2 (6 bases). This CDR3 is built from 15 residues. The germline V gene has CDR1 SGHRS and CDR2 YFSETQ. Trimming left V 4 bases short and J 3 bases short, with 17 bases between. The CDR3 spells CASSRGETLIYEQYF. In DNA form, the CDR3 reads TGCGCCAGCAGCCGCGGGGAGACTCTGATCTACGAGCAGTACTTC. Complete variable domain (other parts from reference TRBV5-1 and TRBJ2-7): KAGVTQTPRYLIKTRGQQVTLSCSPISGHRSVSWYQQTPGQGLQFLFEYFSETQRNKGNFPGRFSGRQFSNSRSEMNVSTLELGDSALYLCASSRGETLIYEQYFGPGTRLTVT.

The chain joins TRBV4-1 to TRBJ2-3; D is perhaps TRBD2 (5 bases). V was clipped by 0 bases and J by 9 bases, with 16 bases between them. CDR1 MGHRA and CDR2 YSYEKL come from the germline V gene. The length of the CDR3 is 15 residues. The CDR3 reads CASSQDRPLSSTQYF. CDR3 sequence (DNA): TGCGCCAGCAGCCAAGATCGACCCCTATCTAGCACGCAGTATTTT.

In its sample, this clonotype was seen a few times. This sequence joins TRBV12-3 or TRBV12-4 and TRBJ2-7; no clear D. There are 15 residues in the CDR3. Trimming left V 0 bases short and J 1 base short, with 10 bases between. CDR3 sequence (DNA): TGTGCCAGCAGTTTAGCGCTGGCAGGATCCTACGAGCAGTACTTC. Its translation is CASSLALAGSYEQYF.